The 21 T cell receptor beta chains in this list originate from one sample, sequenced in a study of T cells after yellow fever vaccination. TCRdb re-called the 5' RACE reads with MiXCR, one entry per CDR3 protein. The sample includes 250,000 to 350,000 distinct CDR3 sequences, 6.8% of them seen just once. Sequenced material: PBMCs, taken around 45 days after the first yellow fever vaccination. The receptors stem from a man younger than 35 who received the YFV17D yellow fever vaccine.

This clonotype was counted a few times. V and J are TRBV7-2 and TRBJ2-3, with no clear D. Germline CDR1 is SGHTA and CDR2 is FQGNSA. Trimming stripped 3 bases from V and 4 bases from J, with 11 bases between. The CDR3 runs to 14 residues. This CDR3 is CASSFWNSPDTQYF. CDR3 nucleotide sequence: TGTGCCAGCAGCTTTTGGAATTCGCCAGATACGCAGTATTTT.

This clonotype was picked up a small number of times. This rearrangement joins TRBV19 to TRBJ1-6; a weak D match, TRBD1 (5 bases). CDR3 length: 15 amino acids. Trimming removed 2 bases at V and 6 bases at J, with 11 bases between. Per germline, CDR1 LNHDA and CDR2 SQIVND (reference sequence). This chain's CDR3 is CASSISDSGNSPLHF. The DNA of the CDR3 is TGTGCCAGTAGTATAAGTGACAGTGGTAATTCACCCCTCCACTTT.

The V and J genes are TRBV12-3 or TRBV12-4 and TRBJ1-5; TRBD1 might be the D (5 bases). There are 14 residues in the CDR3. Trimming removed 3 bases at V and 3 bases at J, with 9 bases between. In DNA, the CDR3 is TGTGCCAGCAGTTTCGGGGGGTTCAATCAGCCCCAGCATTTT. This translates into CASSFGGFNQPQHF.

As DNA, the CDR3 is TGCGCCAGCAGCCAAGTAGGGACAGGGACGGGGCCCAAAAACATTCAGTACTTC. Translation: CASSQVGTGTGPKNIQYF. The chain joins TRBV4-1 to TRBJ2-4, with 9 bases that match TRBD1. After removal of 1 base from V and 2 bases from J, the junction contained 9 bases not matched to a gene. CDR3 length: 18 amino acids. Germline V gives CDR1 MGHRA, CDR2 YSYEKL.

A few counts support this clonotype. The rearrangement links TRBV6-5 to TRBJ2-2; 10 bases line up with TRBD1. Germline loops: CDR1 MNHEY, CDR2 SVGAGI. The CDR3 totals 16 residues. With 2 bases clipped from V and 6 bases from J, the junction kept 6 bases outside the gene matches. The CDR3 sequence is CASSYLGQGWPGELFF. The CDR3 DNA sequence: TGTGCCAGCAGTTACCTGGGACAGGGGTGGCCCGGGGAGCTGTTTTTT.

With respect to this clonotype: A much more abundant neighbour one base away suggests this may be a read error. J is TRBJ2-1 and V is TRBV11-2; 11 bases fit TRBD2. Germline V gene lookup returns CDR1 SGHAT and CDR2 FQNNGV. The CDR3 has 16 residues. Unmatched junction bases numbered 6, after V lost 4 bases and J lost 4 bases. The CDR3 loop reads CASSSLAGVRYNEQFF. The CDR3 region has the DNA TGTGCCAGCAGCTCACTAGCGGGGGTTCGGTACAATGAGCAGTTCTTC.

The chain couples TRBV5-1 to TRBJ2-5; D is ambiguous. Germline CDR1 SGHRS, CDR2 YFSETQ. This CDR3 has 12 residues. Trimming shortened V by 4 bases and J by 0 bases, and 4 bases separated the two germline ends. DNA of the CDR3: TGCGCCAGCAGCGCGGACCAAGAGACCCAGTACTTC. Translated: CASSADQETQYF.

The chain has TRBV29-1 and TRBJ2-2; the D is unclear. Per germline, CDR1 SQVTM and CDR2 ANQGSEA. The V gene lost 2 bases and the J gene lost 4 bases, with 2 bases spanning the gap. CDR3 length: 11 amino acids. The CDR3 spells CSVETTGELFF. CDR3 DNA: TGCAGCGTTGAAACCACCGGGGAGCTGTTTTTT.

The chain employs TRBV15 and TRBJ2-5, with a weak D call TRBD1 (5 bases). Germline CDR1 and CDR2: LNHNV and YYDKDF (reference sequence). The CDR3 is 17 amino acids. Trimming took 1 base from V and 0 from J, leaving 15 bases between them. The CDR3 sequence: CATSRVSGIMDQETQYF. The DNA for the CDR3 is TGTGCCACCAGCAGAGTGTCAGGGATCATGGACCAAGAGACCCAGTACTTC.

The chain links TRBV18 to TRBJ1-6, with a tentative D call TRBD1 (6 bases). The CDR3 extends over 14 amino acids. Germline CDR1 and CDR2: KGHSH and LQKENI. V shed 0 bases and J shed 7 bases, with 7 bases lying between them. The CDR3 DNA sequence: TGTGCCAGCTCACCACCCCAGGGGAATTCACCCCTCCACTTT. It codes for CASSPPQGNSPLHF.

In its sample, this clonotype was seen a few times. The rearrangement uses TRBV6-1 and TRBJ1-5, with a weak D call TRBD1 (6 bases). This CDR3 has 15 amino acids. Germline lookup yields CDR1 MNHNS and CDR2 SASEGT. Trimming pared 6 bases from V and 2 bases from J, leaving 14 bases between. The CDR3 sequence: CASSPAGGGNQPQHF. CDR3 coding DNA: TGTGCCAGCAGCCCCGCGGGGGGCGGCAATCAGCCCCAGCATTTT.

The gene calls are TRBV6-5 and TRBJ2-7; perhaps TRBD2 as D (6 bases). Germline lookup yields CDR1 MNHEY and CDR2 SVGAGI. Trimming stripped 7 bases from V and 5 bases from J, with 12 bases between. The CDR3 runs to 12 residues. In nucleotides, the CDR3 is TGTGCCAGCACCGGGGGAGGCAACGAGCAGTACTTC. Residues: CASTGGGNEQYF.

The gene calls are TRBV28 and TRBJ2-7, with 10 bases fitting TRBD1. This CDR3 has 15 amino acids. Unmatched junction bases numbered 8, after V lost 4 bases and J lost 5 bases. Germline V gene sequence: CDR1 MDHEN, CDR2 SYDVKM. CDR3 sequence (DNA): TGTGCCAGCAGTTCCCCCGGGACAGGGGCGAACGAGCAGTACGTC. Its translation is CASSSPGTGANEQYV.

The sample holds a few counts of this clonotype. This chain links TRBV5-1 with TRBJ2-7; the match to TRBD1 covers 7 bases. This CDR3 has 13 amino acids. Germline loops: CDR1 SGHRS, CDR2 YFSETQ. J gave up 5 bases and V 3 bases, and 5 bases lay outside the gene matches. This CDR3 reads CASSYDRENEQYF. In nucleotides, the CDR3 is TGCGCCAGCAGCTATGACAGGGAAAACGAGCAGTACTTC.

This clonotype was detected ten times or more. This chain links TRBV7-9 with TRBJ2-7; perhaps TRBD2 as D (7 bases). CDR3 length: 15 residues. CDR1 and CDR2 (germline): SEHNR, FQNEAQ (reference sequence). With 5 bases removed from V and 4 bases from J, the gap between germline ends came to 18 bases. DNA for the CDR3: TGTGCCAGCAGCAGGACGGGGGGCGGCAGTTACGAGCAGTACTTC. The encoded protein is CASSRTGGGSYEQYF. Full variable domain (remainder filled in from reference TRBV7-9 and TRBJ2-7): DTGVSQNPRHKITKRGQNVTFRCDPISEHNRLYWYRQTLGQGPEFLTYFQNEAQLEKSRLLSDRFSAERPKGSFSTLEIQRTEQGDSAMYLCASSRTGGGSYEQYFGPGTRLTVT.

This clonotype was counted between two and nine times. The chain uses TRBV11-2 and TRBJ2-7; D gene uncertain. CDR1 and CDR2 from the germline V gene are SGHAT and FQNNGV. V lost 3 bases and J 5 bases, leaving 11 bases between the germline ends. There are 13 residues in the CDR3. As DNA, the CDR3 is TGTGCCAGCAGCTTTTCGCCCAGCCACGAGCAGTACGTC. Amino acid sequence: CASSFSPSHEQYV.

This sequence joins TRBV4-3 and TRBJ2-2, with D perhaps matching TRBD1 (6 bases). Germline CDR1 LGHNA, CDR2 YSLEER. The CDR3 covers 16 residues. V was cut by 0 bases and J by 2 bases, with 10 bases left in between. CDR3 coding DNA: TGCGCCAGCAGCCAAGAACAGGGAAGCAACACCGGGGAGCTGTTTTTT. It yields the protein CASSQEQGSNTGELFF.

The V and J genes are TRBV5-1 and TRBJ1-3, with TRBD1 matching 7 bases. CDR3 length: 14 amino acids. After removal of 7 bases from V and 3 bases from J, the junction contained 7 bases not matched to a gene. CDR1 and CDR2 from the germline V gene are SGHRS and YFSETQ. The CDR3: CASGEGQLGNTIYF. The CDR3 DNA reads as TGCGCCAGCGGCGAGGGACAGCTTGGAAACACCATATATTTT.

The chain carries TRBV7-2 and TRBJ2-3; 10 positions agree with TRBD2. Germline CDR1 SGHTA, CDR2 FQGNSA. There are 17 residues in the CDR3. The ends lost 5 bases at V and 5 bases at J; junction bases unmatched: 13. The CDR3 loop reads CASSPFREAGGKDTQYF. Written as DNA, the CDR3 is TGTGCCAGCAGCCCGTTCCGGGAAGCGGGGGGGAAAGATACGCAGTATTTT.

Here the CDR3 DNA reads TGTGCCAGCTCACCACTCTCGTCCAGCGGCACTGAAGCTTTCTTT. This translates into CASSPLSSSGTEAFF. The chain is built from TRBV18 and TRBJ1-1; D not certain. Trimming removed 1 base from V and 4 bases from J, with 13 bases in between. The CDR3 spans 15 residues. CDR1 is KGHSH and CDR2 is LQKENI in the germline V gene.

At least ten counts were recorded for this clonotype. V and J are TRBV20-1 and TRBJ2-3; 10 bases map to TRBD2. In germline, CDR1 is DFQATT, CDR2 SNEGSKA (reference sequence). This CDR3 is built from 16 residues. The trim removed 0 bases at V and 6 bases at J, leaving 9 bases unmatched. The chain's CDR3 is CSARDLLAGAVDTQYF. The CDR3, as DNA: TGCAGTGCTAGAGATCTGCTAGCGGGGGCCGTTGATACGCAGTATTTT.